This TCR beta chain was identified during a study of molecular identifiers for immune sequencing clone quantification. Findings and limits, study-wide: The study reportedly detected spiked Jurkat TCR RNA from one cell among around 1 million naive cells.

Sorted naive CD8 T cells were those defined as CD8+CD4-CCR7+CD45RA+. For bulk TCR libraries, previously described methods and listed TCR primers were used. From the PCR reads, TCRdb called clonotypes with MiXCR, one entry per CDR3 protein. The table shows under 600,000 distinct CDR3 sequences, with roughly a fifth occurring only once. Comment on this clonotype: The antigen is undetermined. An end of the junction differs from the germline gene, which may be a read error.

The sequencing input was naive CD8+ T cells from blood, with Jurkat cell RNA spiked in. Sample subset: FACS-sorted CD8+CD4-CCR7+CD45RA+ naive T cells. This receptor was obtained from a human donor in good health. Some libraries in this study had Jurkat cell RNA spiked in.

CDR3 residues: CAGSSRVGANVLTF. CDR3 in DNA: TGTGCCGGCAGCTCCCGGGTTGGGGCCAACGTCCTGACTTTC. The V and J genes are TRBV2 and TRBJ2-6; the D is unclear. This CDR3 contains 14 residues. From germline, CDR1 is SNHLY and CDR2 FYNNEI.